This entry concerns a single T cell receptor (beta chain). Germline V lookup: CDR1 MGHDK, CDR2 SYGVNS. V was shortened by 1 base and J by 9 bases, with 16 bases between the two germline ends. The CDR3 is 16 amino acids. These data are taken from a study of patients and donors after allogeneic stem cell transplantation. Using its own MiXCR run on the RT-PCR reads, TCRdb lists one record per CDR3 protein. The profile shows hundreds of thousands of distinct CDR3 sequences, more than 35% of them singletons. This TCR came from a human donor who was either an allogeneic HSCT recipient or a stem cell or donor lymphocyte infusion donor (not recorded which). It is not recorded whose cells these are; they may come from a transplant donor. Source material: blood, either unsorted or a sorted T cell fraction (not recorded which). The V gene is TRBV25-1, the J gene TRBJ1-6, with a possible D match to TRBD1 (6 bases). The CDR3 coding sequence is TGTGCCAGCAGTGAATGGGCCCAGGGGTCGGGTTCACCCCTCCACTTT. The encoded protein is CASSEWAQGSGSPLHF.